Below are 10 T cell receptor beta chains sequenced from a single sample in a study of human T cells and chemical hapten exposure. As to time point: healthy volunteer bleed at 2 weeks. Total RNA extraction was carried out from unfractionated whole blood. TCRdb fed the RACE reads into MiXCR, producing one record per CDR3 protein. The table records about 130,000 distinct CDR3 sequences, about 8.2% of them present only once. The sample consisted of whole blood. All receptors come from a male donor in good health. Some clones in this sample may be carry-over from other donors' samples.

This clonotype was counted only a few times. This chain links TRBV20-1 with TRBJ2-7; TRBD2 matches 8 bases. This CDR3 region has 13 residues. Germline CDR1 is DFQATT and CDR2 is SNEGSKA (reference sequence). J was trimmed by 3 bases and V by 5 bases; bases with no gene match: 6. CDR3 DNA: TGCAGTGCTGGGCGGAGCGGGAGCTACGAGCAGTACTTC. Encoded protein: CSAGRSGSYEQYF.

At least ten counts were recorded for this clonotype. This chain joins TRBV9 and TRBJ1-3; D unclear. V lost 0 bases to trimming and J lost 0 bases, with 7 bases between them. From germline, CDR1 is SGDLS and CDR2 YYNGEE. This CDR3 has 15 residues. Written as DNA, the CDR3 is TGTGCCAGCAGCGTAGGAGGAACCTCTGGAAACACCATATATTTT. Translated, it gives CASSVGGTSGNTIYF. The whole variable domain, remainder taken from reference TRBV9 and TRBJ1-3, is DSGVTQTPKHLITATGQRVTLRCSPRSGDLSVYWYQQSLDQGLQFLIQYYNGEERAKGNILERFSAQQFPDLHSELNLSSLELGDSALYFCASSVGGTSGNTIYFGEGSWLTVV.

The sample holds many counts of this clonotype. The chain employs TRBV7-9 and TRBJ1-5, with D possibly being TRBD1 (5 bases). This CDR3 is built from 14 residues. V lost 5 bases, J lost 5 bases, and 13 bases lay in between. Germline V gene data show CDR1 as SEHNR and CDR2 as FQNEAQ (reference sequence). CDR3 sequence (DNA): TGTGCCAGCAGCGATGGGGGGGTTCATCAGCCCCAGCATTTT. Protein: CASSDGGVHQPQHF.

This clonotype came up a few times. The V gene is TRBV7-8, the J gene TRBJ1-1; tentative D call: TRBD1 (5 bases). Germline V gene data show CDR1 as SGHVS and CDR2 as FQNEAQ. Trimming removed 4 bases from V and 11 bases from J, with 17 bases in between. The CDR3 consists of 13 residues. The CDR3 loop is CASSSTWGGGAFF. The CDR3, as DNA: TGTGCCAGCAGCTCAACGTGGGGCGGGGGGGCTTTCTTT. The whole variable domain, remainder taken from reference TRBV7-8 and TRBJ1-1, is GAGVSQSPRYKVAKRGQDVALRCDPISGHVSLFWYQQALGQGPEFLTYFQNEAQLDKSGLPSDRFFAERPEGSVSTLKIQRTQQEDSAVYLCASSSTWGGGAFFGQGTRLTVV.

There are many counts of this clonotype. The chain combines TRBV7-2 with TRBJ1-1; maybe TRBD1 (6 bases). V gave up 7 bases and J gave up 4 bases, with 16 bases separating them. This CDR3 spans 14 amino acids. Germline loops: CDR1 SGHTA, CDR2 FQGNSA. The chain's CDR3 is CASTLRGAGTEAFF. The CDR3 region has the DNA TGTGCCAGCACCCTGAGGGGGGCCGGCACTGAAGCTTTCTTT.

Only a few counts were recorded for this clonotype. The rearrangement joins TRBV19 to TRBJ1-5; 9 bases map to TRBD1. The V gene's germline CDR1 is LNHDA and CDR2 SQIVND (reference sequence). The trim removed 8 bases at V and 4 bases at J, leaving 0 bases unmatched. This CDR3 region has 12 residues. CDR3 protein: CASGQGNQPQHF. The CDR3 DNA follows: TGTGCCAGTGGACAGGGGAATCAGCCCCAGCATTTT.

In its sample, this clonotype was seen a few times. CDR3 loop: CASSLEAGGVGNQPQHF. The CDR3 coding sequence is TGCGCCAGCAGCTTGGAAGCAGGGGGCGTCGGCAATCAGCCCCAGCATTTT. The rearrangement uses TRBV5-1 and TRBJ1-5, with 8 bases matching TRBD1. The CDR3 totals 17 residues. The germline gives CDR1 SGHRS, CDR2 YFSETQ. After removal of 0 bases from V and 2 bases from J, the junction contained 7 bases not matched to a gene.

In its sample, this clonotype was seen a few times. The rearrangement joins TRBV6-5 to TRBJ1-5; the match to TRBD1 covers 9 bases. CDR3 length equals 15 residues. After removal of 0 bases from V and 10 bases from J, the junction contained 7 bases not matched to a gene. Germline V gene lookup returns CDR1 MNHEY and CDR2 SVGAGI. CDR3 bases: TGTGCCAGCAGTTACTCCGGGACAGGGTTTGGACCCCAGCATTTT. It specifies CASSYSGTGFGPQHF.

A few counts support this clonotype. The chain recombines TRBV29-1 with TRBJ2-7; TRBD2 might be the D (7 bases). From germline, CDR1 is SQVTM and CDR2 ANQGSEA. CDR3 length: 10 residues. CDR3 DNA: TGCAGTGCCGGGGGGCGCGAGCAGTACTTC. Its translation is CSAGGREQYF.

This clonotype has at least ten counts. This CDR3 is CASSLAGQVYEQYF. The CDR3 nucleotides read TGTGCCAGCAGCTTAGCGGGACAGGTCTACGAGCAGTACTTC. The rearrangement links TRBV7-6 to TRBJ2-7; 8 bases match TRBD1. The ends lost 0 bases at V and 3 bases at J; junction bases unmatched: 1. The CDR3 loop spans 14 amino acids. CDR1 and CDR2 (germline): SGHVS, FNYEAQ.